A single sample gave rise to the 32 T cell receptor beta chains below, sequenced in a study of cytomegalovirus exposure and HLA in healthy donors. TCRdb keeps only in-frame clones here, not all; method: immunoSEQ multiplex PCR. Among roughly 200,000 clones listed, about 81% were seen once. The sequenced sample consisted of PBMCs. The receptors shown here come from a woman aged 25 to 39 in good health and CMV-seronegative.

The rearrangement uses TRBV19 and TRBJ2-7; tentative D call: TRBD1 (7 bases). The CDR3 loop spans 16 amino acids. The germline CDR1 and CDR2 sequences are LNHDA and SQIVND (reference sequence). V dropped 4 bases and J dropped 5 bases, with 21 bases sitting between them. The CDR3 is CASSTLPRGGGHEQYF. In DNA, the CDR3 is TGTGCCAGTAGTACCCTTCCTAGAGGAGGGGGCCACGAGCAGTACTTC. The full variable domain, completed using reference TRBV19 and TRBJ2-7, is DGGITQSPKYLFRKEGQNVTLSCEQNLNHDAMYWYRQDPGQGLRLIYYSQIVNDFQKGDIAEGYSVSREKKESFPLTVTSAQKNPTAFYLCASSTLPRGGGHEQYFGPGTRLTVT.

The chain employs TRBV30 and TRBJ2-2; D remains unclear. Germline CDR1 is GTSNPN and CDR2 is SVGIG (reference sequence). V lost 0 bases, J lost 10 bases, and 12 bases lay in between. The CDR3 runs 13 residues. The CDR3 DNA reads as TGTGCCTGGAGTGTCTCGGGTTTCGTGGAGCTGTTTTTT. Its protein product is CAWSVSGFVELFF.

The J gene is TRBJ1-1, the V gene TRBV5-4, with no clear D. CDR3 size: 13 residues. Germline V gives CDR1 SGHNT, CDR2 YYREEE (reference sequence). With 7 bases removed from V and 1 base from J, the gap between germline ends came to 11 bases. The DNA for the CDR3 is TGTGCCAGCCAACCTAGAGGGAACACTGAAGCTTTCTTT. Translation: CASQPRGNTEAFF.

This sequence joins TRBV5-4 and TRBJ2-1, with 10 bases matching TRBD2. The germline gives CDR1 SGHNT, CDR2 YYREEE (reference sequence). V was clipped by 3 bases and J by 0 bases; unmatched bases: 9. This CDR3 region has 18 residues. Here the CDR3 reads CASSSPASGGSSYNEQFF. The CDR3 region has the DNA TGTGCCAGCAGCTCTCCGGCTAGCGGGGGCAGCTCCTACAATGAGCAGTTCTTC.

V is TRBV5-1 and J is TRBJ1-4; 9 bases align to TRBD1. This CDR3 region has 15 residues. Germline-derived CDR1 and CDR2 are SGHRS and YFSETQ. V lost 4 bases, J lost 8 bases, and 9 bases stayed unmatched. The CDR3 loop reads CASSAGTGLEEKLFF. CDR3 in DNA: TGCGCCAGCAGCGCCGGGACAGGGTTGGAAGAAAAACTGTTTTTT.

The rearrangement uses TRBV9 and TRBJ2-2; D gene uncertain. The CDR3 runs 15 residues. Trimming pared 0 bases from V and 4 bases from J, leaving 10 bases between. Germline V gives CDR1 SGDLS, CDR2 YYNGEE. CDR3 bases: TGTGCCAGCAGCGTAGTCCTATCCGGCACCGGGGAGCTGTTTTTT. Translation gives CASSVVLSGTGELFF.

The chain has TRBV4-2 and TRBJ2-2; possible D gene TRBD2, 6 bases. There are 13 residues in the CDR3. Germline V lookup: CDR1 LGHNA, CDR2 YNFKEQ. Trimming removed 4 bases from V and 3 bases from J, with 6 bases in between. This CDR3 reads CASSLADTGELFF. The CDR3 coding sequence is TGTGCCAGCAGCCTAGCGGACACCGGGGAGCTGTTTTTT.

CDR3 coding DNA: TGTGCCAGCAGCCAAGAGGGGCCTCCAAGCTCCTACAATGAGCAGTTCTTC. It specifies CASSQEGPPSSYNEQFF. The J gene is TRBJ2-1, the V gene TRBV4-2; possible D gene TRBD1, 5 bases. This CDR3 has 17 residues. CDR1 LGHNA and CDR2 YNFKEQ come from the germline V gene. Trimming cost V 0 bases and J 0 bases, with 12 bases left between them.

The V gene is TRBV9, the J gene TRBJ1-6; 11 positions agree with TRBD1. V shed 3 bases and J 11 bases; nucleotides not matched to a gene: 13. The CDR3 is 17 residues long. In germline, CDR1 is SGDLS, CDR2 YYNGEE. The CDR3 sequence: CASSDGAWTGGRAPLHF. The CDR3 bases are TGTGCCAGCAGCGATGGCGCGTGGACAGGGGGCCGAGCACCCCTCCACTTT.

The chain joins TRBV27 to TRBJ2-7, with 8 positions matching TRBD1. Per germline, CDR1 MNHEY and CDR2 SMNVEV (reference sequence). The V gene end was trimmed by 6 bases and the J gene end by 4 bases; junction bases not matched to a gene: 11. The CDR3 is 15 residues long. The CDR3 DNA reads as TGTGCCAGCAGGTACCAGGGGGCGGTAGGTTACGAGCAGTACTTC. Translation gives CASRYQGAVGYEQYF.

This chain uses TRBV10-3 with TRBJ1-2, with TRBD1 identical over 8 bases. Looked up from germline, CDR1 is ENHRY and CDR2 is SYGVKD. V was pared by 3 bases and J by 6 bases, with 3 bases of the junction left unmatched. The CDR3 loop spans 13 amino acids. The CDR3 region is CAISETGGHGYTF. CDR3 nucleotide sequence: TGTGCCATCAGTGAAACAGGGGGGCATGGCTACACCTTC.

This chain links TRBV4-1 with TRBJ2-2; possible D gene TRBD1, 5 bases. From germline, CDR1 is MGHRA and CDR2 YSYEKL. Trimming removed 7 bases at V and 4 bases at J, with 7 bases between. This CDR3 spans 12 amino acids. In DNA, the CDR3 is TGCGCCAGCAAAGGGGTCACCGGGGAGCTGTTTTTT. Translation gives CASKGVTGELFF.

V and J are TRBV7-9 and TRBJ1-1, with D possibly TRBD1 on 6 matching bases. This CDR3 has 15 amino acids. In germline, CDR1 is SEHNR, CDR2 FQNEAQ (reference sequence). Trimming took 3 bases from V and 5 from J, leaving 16 bases between them. DNA for the CDR3: TGTGCCAGCAGCTTGCCGACCACAGGGCGGACTGAAGCTTTCTTT. This codes for CASSLPTTGRTEAFF.

Note on this clone: This specimen includes other DNA sequences encoding the same CDR3. This chain uses TRBV6-5 with TRBJ1-1, with D uncertain. Germline CDR1 reads MNHEY; CDR2 reads SVGAGI. The CDR3 sequence is 14 residues long. Trimming pared 0 bases from V and 0 bases from J, leaving 5 bases between. DNA of the CDR3: TGTGCCAGCAGTTACTCGAGGGTGAACACTGAAGCTTTCTTT. Amino acids: CASSYSRVNTEAFF.

The rearrangement uses TRBV4-1 and TRBJ1-5, with D perhaps matching TRBD1 (5 bases). The CDR3 loop spans 18 amino acids. The germline CDR1 and CDR2 sequences are MGHRA and YSYEKL. The V end was cut by 3 bases, the J end by 2 bases, with 20 bases between. CDR3: CASSHKDSRVHGNQPQHF. In DNA, the CDR3 is TGCGCCAGCAGCCATAAAGATAGCAGGGTTCATGGCAATCAGCCCCAGCATTTT.

This sequence joins TRBV5-4 and TRBJ1-1; possibly TRBD1 for D (6 bases). Trimming pared 1 base from V and 7 bases from J, leaving 11 bases between. This CDR3 region has 13 residues. Germline V gene sequence: CDR1 SGHNT, CDR2 YYREEE (reference sequence). The CDR3 coding sequence is TGTGCCAGCAGCTTGATAGGGGGTAATGAAGCTTTCTTT. The encoded protein is CASSLIGGNEAFF.

A single count supports this clone. The CDR3 DNA is TGTGCCAGCTCACCACCTAACAGGAATGGGAATCAGCCCCAGCATTTT. Residues: CASSPPNRNGNQPQHF. The V and J genes are TRBV18 and TRBJ1-5, with D tentatively TRBD1 (5 bases). The CDR3 totals 16 residues. The V gene's germline CDR1 is KGHSH and CDR2 LQKENI. V gave up 0 bases and J gave up 4 bases, with 13 bases separating them.

The rearrangement uses TRBV7-9 and TRBJ2-3, with D perhaps TRBD2 (5 bases). The germline V gene encodes CDR1 SEHNR and CDR2 FQNEAQ (reference sequence). This CDR3 is 16 amino acids long. V lost 5 bases and J 2 bases, leaving 17 bases between the germline ends. The CDR3 is CASSPEGGLNTDTQYF. CDR3 DNA sequence: TGTGCCAGCAGCCCCGAAGGAGGCCTCAACACAGATACGCAGTATTTT.

The chain couples TRBV29-1 to TRBJ1-1; no definite D call. V was pared by 6 bases and J by 0 bases, with 5 bases between. Germline CDR1 and CDR2: SQVTM and ANQGSEA. This CDR3 contains 11 residues. The CDR3 sequence is CSVALNTEAFF. CDR3 DNA sequence: TGCAGCGTAGCATTGAACACTGAAGCTTTCTTT. The variable domain in full, with the rest retrieved from reference TRBV29-1 and TRBJ1-1, is SAVISQKPSRDICQRGTSLTIQCQVDSQVTMMFWYRQQPGQSLTLIATANQGSEATYESGFVIDKFPISRPNLTFSTLTVSNMSPEDSSIYLCSVALNTEAFFGQGTRLTVV.

The chain joins TRBV30 to TRBJ1-4; no clear D gene. The germline V and J ends were trimmed by 2 bases and 0 bases, with 4 bases remaining between them. The germline CDR1 and CDR2 sequences are GTSNPN and SVGIG (reference sequence). This CDR3 is 13 amino acids long. As DNA, the CDR3 is TGTGCCTGGAGTTCTACAACTAATGAAAAACTGTTTTTT. Translating it yields CAWSSTTNEKLFF.

This sequence joins TRBV19 and TRBJ1-1; D gene ambiguous. Germline V gene sequence: CDR1 LNHDA, CDR2 SQIVND (reference sequence). The CDR3 consists of 13 residues. V dropped 9 bases and J dropped 0 bases, with 11 bases sitting between them. This CDR3 reads CASRSGLNTEAFF. The CDR3 DNA reads TGTGCCAGCCGTTCTGGCCTGAACACTGAAGCTTTCTTT.

The DNA for the CDR3 is TGCGCCAGCAGACTCGAGGTATTAGCGGGAGGGACCCAGTACTTC. Its translation: CASRLEVLAGGTQYF. J is TRBJ2-5 and V is TRBV5-1, with 10 bases aligning to TRBD2. Trimming removed 5 bases from V and 7 bases from J; junction bases left unmatched: 11. Germline loops: CDR1 SGHRS, CDR2 YFSETQ. The CDR3 has 15 amino acids.

V and J are TRBV5-1 and TRBJ1-2; D call uncertain. V lost 0 bases and J 4 bases, leaving 10 bases between the germline ends. Germline V gene sequence: CDR1 SGHRS, CDR2 YFSETQ. The CDR3 runs to 14 residues. CDR3 bases: TGCGCCAGCAGCTTGGAACCTAGTTCCTATGGCTACACCTTC. Amino acids: CASSLEPSSYGYTF. Full variable domain (rest looked up from reference TRBV5-1 and TRBJ1-2): KAGVTQTPRYLIKTRGQQVTLSCSPISGHRSVSWYQQTPGQGLQFLFEYFSETQRNKGNFPGRFSGRQFSNSRSEMNVSTLELGDSALYLCASSLEPSSYGYTFGSGTRLTVV.

V is TRBV25-1 and J is TRBJ2-1, with 8 bases that match TRBD2. CDR1 is MGHDK, CDR2 SYGVNS, per germline. CDR3 length: 13 residues. With 7 bases clipped from V and 9 bases from J, the junction kept 8 bases outside the gene matches. CDR3 nucleotide sequence: TGTGCCAGCACGGCGGGAGGCGTTAGTGAGCAGTTCTTC. Amino acid sequence: CASTAGGVSEQFF.

This rearrangement joins TRBV4-2 to TRBJ2-7, with D possibly matching TRBD2 (5 bases). There are 15 residues in the CDR3. Trimming stripped 4 bases from V and 5 bases from J, with 18 bases between. In germline, CDR1 is LGHNA, CDR2 YNFKEQ. The CDR3 here is CASSPEVGRSHEQYF. The CDR3 region has the DNA TGTGCCAGCAGCCCGGAGGTGGGTAGGAGCCACGAGCAGTACTTC.

This clone was found once. This sequence joins TRBV6-6 and TRBJ1-3; 8 bases line up with TRBD1. Losses at the gene ends were 5 bases for V and 4 bases for J; bases not matched to a gene: 10. CDR1 and CDR2 from the germline V gene are MNHNY and SVGAGI (reference sequence). This CDR3 contains 16 residues. CDR3 loop: CASSNHRGLEGNTIYF. CDR3 bases: TGTGCCAGCAGTAACCACAGGGGGTTGGAAGGAAACACCATATATTTT.

The gene calls are TRBV10-3 and TRBJ2-7; maybe TRBD1 (5 bases). Germline V gives CDR1 ENHRY, CDR2 SYGVKD. CDR3 length: 12 residues. V lost 7 bases, J lost 3 bases, and 10 bases lay in between. This CDR3 reads CAIKPDSYEQYF. The CDR3 DNA is TGTGCCATCAAACCCGACAGCTACGAGCAGTACTTC.

The CDR3 sequence: CASSVEAVGNTIYF. The CDR3 bases are TGTGCCAGCAGCGTAGAGGCGGTTGGAAACACCATATATTTT. The chain combines TRBV9 with TRBJ1-3; D is unclear. V gave up 0 bases and J gave up 3 bases, with 7 bases separating them. This CDR3 comprises 14 residues. Germline V gives CDR1 SGDLS, CDR2 YYNGEE.

V gene TRBV5-6 combines with J gene TRBJ1-2; weak D call: TRBD1 (6 bases). Trimming stripped 4 bases from V and 4 bases from J, with 11 bases between. The CDR3 covers 13 residues. Per the germline V gene, CDR1 is SGHDT and CDR2 is YYEEEE. CDR3 nucleotide sequence: TGTGCCAGCAGCCAGGACAGCATCTATGGCTACACCTTC. Its protein product is CASSQDSIYGYTF.

The chain couples TRBV11-2 to TRBJ1-4; 7 bases fit TRBD1. Losses at the gene ends were 4 bases for V and 6 bases for J; bases not matched to a gene: 8. This CDR3 comprises 15 residues. CDR1 and CDR2 (germline): SGHAT, FQNNGV. This chain's CDR3 is CASSSVTGLYEKLFF. The CDR3 DNA is TGTGCCAGCAGCTCGGTGACAGGGTTATATGAAAAACTGTTTTTT.

The V call is TRBV18, the J call TRBJ1-2; a possible D gene is TRBD1 (6 bases). With 8 bases removed from V and 0 bases from J, the gap between germline ends came to 16 bases. Germline CDR1 reads KGHSH; CDR2 reads LQKENI. The CDR3 spans 15 residues. The CDR3 reads CASRGGGDTNYGYTF. CDR3 sequence (DNA): TGTGCCAGCCGGGGAGGGGGAGACACTAACTATGGCTACACCTTC. The full variable domain, rest sourced from reference TRBV18 and TRBJ1-2, is NAGVMQNPRHLVRRRGQEARLRCSPMKGHSHVYWYRQLPEEGLKFMVYLQKENIIDESGMPKERFSAEFPKEGPSILRIQQVVRGDSAAYFCASRGGGDTNYGYTFGSGTRLTVV.

The V call is TRBV30, the J call TRBJ2-5, with D possibly matching TRBD2 (5 bases). V dropped 5 bases and J dropped 1 base, with 17 bases sitting between them. This CDR3 spans 15 amino acids. CDR1 GTSNPN and CDR2 SVGIG come from the germline V gene (reference sequence). The CDR3 DNA reads TGTGCCTGGGACTTGGGGAGCAGGCTCCAAGAGACCCAGTACTTC. This translates into CAWDLGSRLQETQYF.